This T cell receptor beta chain was recorded in a study of radiotherapy plus CTLA-4 blockade in lung cancer. Overall study context: Objective responses occurred in about a sixth of patients; around 30% had disease control. Study outcomes and limitations: Response, reportedly, was best predicted by interferon-beta along with early blood T cell clone dynamics. In blood, tumor-derived TCR clones expanded after radiotherapy plus ipilimumab.

TCRdb's copy holds only in-frame clones and misses some; the assay was immunoSEQ multiplex PCR. The table shows over 80,000 clones, with roughly four fifths occurring only once. Germline loops: CDR1 PRHDT, CDR2 FYEKMQ (reference sequence). This CDR3 contains 18 residues. Unmatched junction bases numbered 10, after V lost 1 base and J lost 3 bases. With regard to this clone: Its cognate antigen is unknown.

The rearrangement uses TRBV13 and TRBJ2-3, with TRBD2 matching over 10 bases. The sequence came from a human donor with non-small cell lung cancer who had stable disease on radiotherapy plus ipilimumab. The sequences come from peripheral blood, collected from a patient treated with radiotherapy plus ipilimumab. In DNA, the CDR3 is TGTGCCAGCAGCTTAGAGGTACTAGCGGGAAGGGGTACAGATACGCAGTATTTT. Its translation: CASSLEVLAGRGTDTQYF.